This T cell receptor beta chain came from a study of cytomegalovirus exposure and HLA in healthy donors. Study summary: Sequencing of roughly 180 million T cells in an earlier analysis found roughly 120 million unique TCR beta sequences. General observations from the study: Most TCR beta V segments were productive about 87% or about 30% of the time in an earlier analysis. Specific recognition of CMV antigens was confirmed in vitro for a few chains (all CMV-associated). Later work showed greater clonal expansion in HLA-associated TCR beta chains than in equally common others.

In the PCR, 60 Vbeta and 13 Jbeta primers were used. Measured with immunoSEQ multiplex PCR; TCRdb has only the in-frame clones, and not every one. The data hold 100,000 to 150,000 clones, with over 9.5% observed a single time. Regarding this clone: What it binds is unknown.

V was pared by 3 bases and J by 6 bases, with 9 bases between. From germline, CDR1 is MNHEY and CDR2 SVGAGI. CDR3 length: 13 residues. The sequenced material came from PBMCs. The gene calls are TRBV6-5 and TRBJ1-5; D gene unclear. This clonotype was sampled from a woman aged 18-29 years in good health and CMV-seropositive. The CDR3 coding sequence is TGTGCCAGCAGTTATACAGTCAGTCAGCCCCAGCATTTT. This gives the protein CASSYTVSQPQHF.